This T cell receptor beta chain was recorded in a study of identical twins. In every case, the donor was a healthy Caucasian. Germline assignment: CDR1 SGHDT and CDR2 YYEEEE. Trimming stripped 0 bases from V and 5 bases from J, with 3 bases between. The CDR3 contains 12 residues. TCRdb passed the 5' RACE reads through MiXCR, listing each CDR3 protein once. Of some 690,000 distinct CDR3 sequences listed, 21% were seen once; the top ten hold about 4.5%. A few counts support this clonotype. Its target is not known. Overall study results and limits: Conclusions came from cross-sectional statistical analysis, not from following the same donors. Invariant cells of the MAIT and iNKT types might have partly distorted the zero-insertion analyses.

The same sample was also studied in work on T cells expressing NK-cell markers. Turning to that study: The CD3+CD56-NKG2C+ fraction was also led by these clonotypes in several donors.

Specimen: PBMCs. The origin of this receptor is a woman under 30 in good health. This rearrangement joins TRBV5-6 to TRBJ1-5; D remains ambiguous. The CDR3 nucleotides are TGTGCCAGCAGCTTGGGGTATCAGCCCCAGCATTTT. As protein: CASSLGYQPQHF.